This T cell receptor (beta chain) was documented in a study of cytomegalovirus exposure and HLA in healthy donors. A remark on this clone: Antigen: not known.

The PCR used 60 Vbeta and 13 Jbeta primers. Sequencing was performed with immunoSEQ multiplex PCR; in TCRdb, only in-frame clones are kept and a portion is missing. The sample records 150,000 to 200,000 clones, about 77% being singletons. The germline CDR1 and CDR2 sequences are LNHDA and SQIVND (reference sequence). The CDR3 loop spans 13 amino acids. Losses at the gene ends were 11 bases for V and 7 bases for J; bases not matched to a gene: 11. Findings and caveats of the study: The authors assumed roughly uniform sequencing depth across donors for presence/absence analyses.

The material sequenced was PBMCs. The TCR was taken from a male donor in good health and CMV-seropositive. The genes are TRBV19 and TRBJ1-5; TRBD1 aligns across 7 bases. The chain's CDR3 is CASKGGQGQPQHF. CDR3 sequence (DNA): TGTGCCTCAAAAGGGGGCCAGGGGCAGCCCCAGCATTTT.